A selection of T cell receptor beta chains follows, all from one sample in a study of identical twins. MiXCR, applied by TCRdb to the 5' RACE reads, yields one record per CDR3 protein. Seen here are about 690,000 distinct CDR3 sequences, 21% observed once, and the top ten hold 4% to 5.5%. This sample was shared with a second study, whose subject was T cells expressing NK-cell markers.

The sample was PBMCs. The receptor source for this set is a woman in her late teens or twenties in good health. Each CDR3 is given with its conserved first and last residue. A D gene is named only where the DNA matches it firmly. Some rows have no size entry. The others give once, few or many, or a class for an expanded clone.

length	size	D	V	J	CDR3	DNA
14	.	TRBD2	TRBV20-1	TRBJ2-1	CSASRLAGYNEQFF	TGCAGTGCTAGTCGGCTAGCGGGGTACAATGAGCAGTTCTTC
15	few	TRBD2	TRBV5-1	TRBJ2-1	CASSQTGTSGNEQFF	TGCGCCAGCAGCCAAACCGGGACTAGCGGTAATGAGCAGTTCTTC
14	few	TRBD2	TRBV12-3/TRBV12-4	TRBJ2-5	CASRHGGARETQYF	TGTGCCAGCAGACACGGGGGGGCGCGGGAGACCCAGTACTTC
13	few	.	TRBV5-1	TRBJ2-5	CASSASPKETQYF	TGCGCCAGCAGCGCCAGCCCTAAAGAGACCCAGTACTTC
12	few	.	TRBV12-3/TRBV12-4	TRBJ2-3	CASTPLTDTQYF	TGTGCCAGCACCCCTTTGACAGATACGCAGTATTTT
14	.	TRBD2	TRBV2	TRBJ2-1	CASNSGGAYNEQFF	TGTGCCAGCAATAGCGGGGGGGCCTACAATGAGCAGTTCTTC
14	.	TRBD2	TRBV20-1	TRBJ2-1	CSASRRTSPNEQFF	TGCAGTGCTAGTAGGCGGACTAGCCCCAATGAGCAGTTCTTC
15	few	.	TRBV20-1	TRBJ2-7	CSAREAGDGVYEQYF	TGCAGTGCTAGAGAAGCAGGGGATGGAGTATACGAGCAGTACTTC
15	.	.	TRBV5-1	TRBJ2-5	CASSLTLSGLETQYF	TGCGCCAGCAGCCTCACGCTTAGTGGGCTAGAGACCCAGTACTTC
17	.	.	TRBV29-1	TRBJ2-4	CSVSDSRAVSSKNIQYF	TGCAGCGTTTCGGACTCCCGGGCCGTGTCTTCCAAAAACATTCAGTACTTC
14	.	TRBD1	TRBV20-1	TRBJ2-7	CSAETGAGSYEQYF	TGCAGTGCTGAGACAGGGGCGGGCTCCTACGAGCAGTACTTC
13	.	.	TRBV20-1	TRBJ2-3	CSSGSRFDDTQYF	TGCAGTTCCGGGTCTAGGTTTGACGATACGCAGTATTTT
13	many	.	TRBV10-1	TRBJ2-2	CASSGRVPGELFF	TGCGCCAGCAGTGGACGGGTCCCCGGGGAGCTGTTTTTT
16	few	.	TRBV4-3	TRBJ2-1	CASSQDRGYSYNEQFF	TGCGCCAGCAGCCAAGATAGGGGGTACTCCTACAATGAGCAGTTCTTC
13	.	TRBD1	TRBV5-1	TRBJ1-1	CASSAGDRGRAFF	TGCGCCAGCAGCGCGGGGGACAGGGGTAGAGCTTTCTTT
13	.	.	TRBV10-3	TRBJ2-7	CAIMTPSSYEQYF	TGTGCCATCATGACCCCCAGCTCCTACGAGCAGTACTTC
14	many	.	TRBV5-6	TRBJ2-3	CASSLTGRTDTQYF	TGTGCCAGCAGCTTAACAGGGAGGACAGATACGCAGTATTTT
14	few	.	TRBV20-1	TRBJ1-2	CSATPGATRHGYTF	TGCAGTGCCACTCCCGGGGCGACCAGGCATGGCTACACCTTC
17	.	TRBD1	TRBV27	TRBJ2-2	CASSISRQGAGTGELFF	TGTGCCAGCAGTATCTCGCGACAGGGGGCAGGCACCGGGGAGCTGTTTTTT
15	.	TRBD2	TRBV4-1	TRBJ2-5	CASSLRTSEQETQYF	TGCGCCAGCAGCCTCCGGACTAGCGAGCAAGAGACCCAGTACTTC
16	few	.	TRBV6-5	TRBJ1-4	CASSYSMFPTNEKLFF	TGTGCCAGCAGTTACTCGATGTTCCCAACTAATGAAAAACTGTTTTTT
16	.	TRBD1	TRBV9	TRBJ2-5	CASSVNPGTGRETQYF	TGTGCCAGCAGCGTAAACCCCGGGACAGGGAGAGAGACCCAGTACTTC
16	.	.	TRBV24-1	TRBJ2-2	CATSDSSQGRAAELFF	TGTGCCACCAGTGATTCAAGCCAGGGGAGGGCGGCGGAGCTGTTTTTT
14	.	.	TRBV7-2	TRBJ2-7	CASSNPGRPYEQYF	TGTGCCAGCAGCAACCCGGGACGGCCCTACGAGCAGTACTTC
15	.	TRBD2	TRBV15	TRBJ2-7	CATSRGLAGMYEQYF	TGTGCCACCAGCAGGGGACTAGCGGGGATGTACGAGCAGTACTTC
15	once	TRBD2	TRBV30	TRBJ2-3	CAWGGLAGTTDTQYF	TGTGCCTGGGGAGGACTAGCGGGGACCACAGATACGCAGTATTTT
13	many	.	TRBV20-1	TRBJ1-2	CSATPNRVLSYTF	TGCAGTGCTACACCTAACAGGGTTTTGAGCTACACCTTC
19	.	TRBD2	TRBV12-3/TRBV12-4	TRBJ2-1	CASRGRGTSGTSAYNEQFF	TGTGCCAGCAGAGGACGGGGGACTAGCGGGACGAGCGCCTACAATGAGCAGTTCTTC
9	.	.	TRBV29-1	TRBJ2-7	CSVGPPQYF	TGCAGCGTGGGGCCTCCGCAGTACTTC